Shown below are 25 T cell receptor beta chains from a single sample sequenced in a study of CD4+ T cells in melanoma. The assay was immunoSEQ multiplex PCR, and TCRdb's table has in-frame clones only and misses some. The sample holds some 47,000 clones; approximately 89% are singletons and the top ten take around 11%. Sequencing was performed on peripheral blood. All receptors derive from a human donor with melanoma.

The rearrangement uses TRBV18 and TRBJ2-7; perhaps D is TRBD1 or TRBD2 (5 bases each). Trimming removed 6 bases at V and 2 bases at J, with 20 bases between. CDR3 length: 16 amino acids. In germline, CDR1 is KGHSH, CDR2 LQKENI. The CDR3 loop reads CASSSRYGALTYEQYF. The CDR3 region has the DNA TGTGCCAGCTCCTCGAGGTACGGGGCCCTTACCTACGAGCAGTACTTC.

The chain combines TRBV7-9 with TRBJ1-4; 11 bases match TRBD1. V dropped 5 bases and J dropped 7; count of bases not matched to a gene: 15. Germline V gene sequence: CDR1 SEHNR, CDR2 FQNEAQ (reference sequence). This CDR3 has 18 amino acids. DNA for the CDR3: TGTGCCAGCAGCCCTGCAGTGGACAGGGGGCCGGAGACTGAAAAACTGTTTTTT. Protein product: CASSPAVDRGPETEKLFF.

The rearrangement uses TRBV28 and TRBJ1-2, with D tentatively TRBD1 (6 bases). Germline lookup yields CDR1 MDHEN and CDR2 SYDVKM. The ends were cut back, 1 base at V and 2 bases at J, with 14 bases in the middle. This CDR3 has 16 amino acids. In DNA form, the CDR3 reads TGTGCCAGCAGTTTATACAGGGTCGGTCAAAACTATGGCTACACCTTC. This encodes CASSLYRVGQNYGYTF.

CDR3 coding DNA: TGCGCCAGCAGCTTGGGCCCAGGGGGCGCGGACACTGAAGCTTTCTTT. As protein: CASSLGPGGADTEAFF. The chain combines TRBV5-1 with TRBJ1-1; TRBD1 matches 8 bases. The CDR3 has 16 amino acids. Germline V CDR1 and CDR2: SGHRS, YFSETQ. V was clipped by 0 bases and J by 3 bases; unmatched bases: 7. Full variable domain (missing parts from reference TRBV5-1 and TRBJ1-1): KAGVTQTPRYLIKTRGQQVTLSCSPISGHRSVSWYQQTPGQGLQFLFEYFSETQRNKGNFPGRFSGRQFSNSRSEMNVSTLELGDSALYLCASSLGPGGADTEAFFGQGTRLTVV.

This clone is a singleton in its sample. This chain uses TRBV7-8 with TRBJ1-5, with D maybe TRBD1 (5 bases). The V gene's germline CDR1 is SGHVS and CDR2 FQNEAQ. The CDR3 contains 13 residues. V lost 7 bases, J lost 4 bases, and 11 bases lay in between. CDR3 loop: CASIQGENQPQHF. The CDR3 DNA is TGTGCCAGCATCCAAGGGGAGAATCAGCCCCAGCATTTT.

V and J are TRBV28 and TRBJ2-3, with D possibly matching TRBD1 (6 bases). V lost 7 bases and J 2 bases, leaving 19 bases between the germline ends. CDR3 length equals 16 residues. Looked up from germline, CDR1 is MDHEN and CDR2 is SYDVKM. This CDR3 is CASKRLRDTYTDTQYF. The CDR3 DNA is TGTGCCAGCAAACGTCTACGGGACACCTACACAGATACGCAGTATTTT.

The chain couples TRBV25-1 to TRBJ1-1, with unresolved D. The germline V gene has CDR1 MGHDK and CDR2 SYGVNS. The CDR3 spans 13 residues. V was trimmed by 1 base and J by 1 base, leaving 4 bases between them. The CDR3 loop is CASSEWGNTEAFF. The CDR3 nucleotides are TGTGCCAGCAGTGAATGGGGGAACACTGAAGCTTTCTTT.

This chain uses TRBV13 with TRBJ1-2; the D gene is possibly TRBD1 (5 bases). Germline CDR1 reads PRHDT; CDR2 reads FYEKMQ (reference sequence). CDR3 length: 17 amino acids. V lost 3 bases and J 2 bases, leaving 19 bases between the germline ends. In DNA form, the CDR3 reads TGTGCCAGCAGCTTGGGAAGGGGAAATGACCCGAACTATGGCTACACCTTC. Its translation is CASSLGRGNDPNYGYTF.

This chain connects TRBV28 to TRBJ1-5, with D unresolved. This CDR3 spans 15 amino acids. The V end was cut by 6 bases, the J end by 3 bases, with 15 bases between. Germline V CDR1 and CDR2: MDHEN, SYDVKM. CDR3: CASSPPDGNNQPQHF. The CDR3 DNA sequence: TGTGCCAGCAGCCCCCCGGACGGAAACAATCAGCCCCAGCATTTT.

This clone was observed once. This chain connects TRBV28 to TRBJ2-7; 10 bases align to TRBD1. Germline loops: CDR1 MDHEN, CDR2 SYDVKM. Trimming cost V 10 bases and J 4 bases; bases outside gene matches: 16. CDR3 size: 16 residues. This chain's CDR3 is CAIGGPGTGAPYEQYF. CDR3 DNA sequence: TGTGCCATCGGAGGCCCTGGGACAGGGGCCCCATACGAGCAGTACTTC.

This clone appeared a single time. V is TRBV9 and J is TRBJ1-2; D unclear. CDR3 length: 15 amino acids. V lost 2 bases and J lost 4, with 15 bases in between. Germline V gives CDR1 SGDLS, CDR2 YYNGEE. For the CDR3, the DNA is TGTGCCAGCAGCGTCGGCCCGGACTTGGCCTATGGCTACACCTTC. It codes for CASSVGPDLAYGYTF.

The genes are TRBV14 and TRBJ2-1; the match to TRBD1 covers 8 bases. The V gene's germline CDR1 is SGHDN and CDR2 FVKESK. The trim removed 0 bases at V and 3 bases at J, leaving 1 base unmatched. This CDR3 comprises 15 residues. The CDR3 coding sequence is TGTGCCAGCAGCCAAGAACAGGGGGGCTACAATGAGCAGTTCTTC. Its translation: CASSQEQGGYNEQFF.

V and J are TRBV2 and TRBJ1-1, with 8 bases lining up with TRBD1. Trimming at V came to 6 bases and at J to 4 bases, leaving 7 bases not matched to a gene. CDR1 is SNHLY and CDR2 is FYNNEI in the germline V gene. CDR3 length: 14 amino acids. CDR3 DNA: TGTGCCAGCAGAGGACAGGGACTGCCCACTGAAGCTTTCTTT. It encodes CASRGQGLPTEAFF.

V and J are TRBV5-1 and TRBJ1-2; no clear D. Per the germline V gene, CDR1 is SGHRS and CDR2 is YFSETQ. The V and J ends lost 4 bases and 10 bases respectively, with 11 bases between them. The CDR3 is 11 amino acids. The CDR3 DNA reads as TGCGCCAGCAGCCTGGACGGGTCCTACACCTTC. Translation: CASSLDGSYTF.

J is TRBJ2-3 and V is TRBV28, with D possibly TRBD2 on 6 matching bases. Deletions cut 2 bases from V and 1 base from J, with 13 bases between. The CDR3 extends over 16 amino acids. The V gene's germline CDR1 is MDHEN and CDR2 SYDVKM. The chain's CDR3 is CASSLSAGPRTDTQYF. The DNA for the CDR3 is TGTGCCAGCAGTTTAAGTGCGGGGCCCCGCACAGATACGCAGTATTTT.

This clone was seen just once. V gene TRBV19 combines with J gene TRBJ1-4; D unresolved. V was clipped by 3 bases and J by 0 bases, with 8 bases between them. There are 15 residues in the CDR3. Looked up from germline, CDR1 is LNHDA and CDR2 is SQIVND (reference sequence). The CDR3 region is CASSMYTATNEKLFF. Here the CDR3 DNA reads TGTGCCAGTAGTATGTACACTGCAACTAATGAAAAACTGTTTTTT. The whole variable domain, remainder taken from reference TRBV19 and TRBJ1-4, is DGGITQSPKYLFRKEGQNVTLSCEQNLNHDAMYWYRQDPGQGLRLIYYSQIVNDFQKGDIAEGYSVSREKKESFPLTVTSAQKNPTAFYLCASSMYTATNEKLFFGSGTQLSVL.

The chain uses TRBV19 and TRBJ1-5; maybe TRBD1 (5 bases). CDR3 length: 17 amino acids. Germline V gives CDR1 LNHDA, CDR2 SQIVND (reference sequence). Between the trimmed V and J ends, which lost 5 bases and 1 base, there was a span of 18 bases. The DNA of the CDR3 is TGTGCCAGTAGTTCAACCCCAGGGTTAAGAAGCAATCAGCCCCAGCATTTT. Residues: CASSSTPGLRSNQPQHF. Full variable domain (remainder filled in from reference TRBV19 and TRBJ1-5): DGGITQSPKYLFRKEGQNVTLSCEQNLNHDAMYWYRQDPGQGLRLIYYSQIVNDFQKGDIAEGYSVSREKKESFPLTVTSAQKNPTAFYLCASSSTPGLRSNQPQHFGDGTRLSIL.

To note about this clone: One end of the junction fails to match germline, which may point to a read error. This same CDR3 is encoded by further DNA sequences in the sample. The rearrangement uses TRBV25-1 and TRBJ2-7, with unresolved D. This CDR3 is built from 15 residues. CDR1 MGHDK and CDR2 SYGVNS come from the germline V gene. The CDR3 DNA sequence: TGTGCCAGCAAACGTCAAGATGGGCGGTCCTACGAACAGTACTTC. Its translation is CASKRQDGRSYEQYF.

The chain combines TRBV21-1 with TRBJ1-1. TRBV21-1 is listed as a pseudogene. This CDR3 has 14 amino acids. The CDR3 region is CASSKEAENTEAFF. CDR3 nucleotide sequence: TGTGCCAGCAGCAAAGAAGCAGAGAACACTGAAGCTTTCTTT.

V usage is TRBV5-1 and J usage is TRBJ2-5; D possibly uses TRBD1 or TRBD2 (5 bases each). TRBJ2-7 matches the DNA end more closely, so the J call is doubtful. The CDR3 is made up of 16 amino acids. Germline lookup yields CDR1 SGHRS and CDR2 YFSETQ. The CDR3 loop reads CASSLVGAESSYEQYF. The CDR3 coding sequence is TGCGCCAGCAGCTTGGTCGGGGCAGAGAGCTCCTACGAGCAGTACTTC.

This chain's CDR3 is CAWSPPDRGIYGYTF. Written as DNA, the CDR3 is TGTGCCTGGAGCCCCCCGGACAGGGGGATATATGGCTACACCTTC. V usage is TRBV30 and J usage is TRBJ1-2; TRBD1 agrees at 10 bases. The V segment lost 3 bases and the J segment 5 bases; nucleotides outside the gene matches: 9. Germline CDR1 reads GTSNPN; CDR2 reads SVGIG (reference sequence). The CDR3 is made up of 15 amino acids.

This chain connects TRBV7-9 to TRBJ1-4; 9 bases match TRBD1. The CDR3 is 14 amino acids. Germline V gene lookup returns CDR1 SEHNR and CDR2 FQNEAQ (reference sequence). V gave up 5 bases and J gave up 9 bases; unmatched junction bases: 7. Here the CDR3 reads CASSPPDRGKKLFF. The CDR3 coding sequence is TGTGCCAGCAGCCCTCCGGACAGGGGAAAAAAACTGTTTTTT.

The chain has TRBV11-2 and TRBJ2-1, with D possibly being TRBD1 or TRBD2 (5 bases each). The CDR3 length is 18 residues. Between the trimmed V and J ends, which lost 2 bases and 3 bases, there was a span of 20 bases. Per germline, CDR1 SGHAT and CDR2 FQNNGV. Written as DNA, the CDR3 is TGTGCCAGCAGCTTATTTAGAGGGCCATCGACAGTCTACAATGAGCAGTTCTTC. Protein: CASSLFRGPSTVYNEQFF.

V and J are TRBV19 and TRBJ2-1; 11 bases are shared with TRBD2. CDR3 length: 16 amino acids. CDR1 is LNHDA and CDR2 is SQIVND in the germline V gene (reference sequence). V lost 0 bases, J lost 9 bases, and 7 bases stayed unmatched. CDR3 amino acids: CASSIDKLAGVSEQFF. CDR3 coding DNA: TGTGCCAGTAGTATAGATAAACTAGCGGGGGTTAGTGAGCAGTTCTTC.

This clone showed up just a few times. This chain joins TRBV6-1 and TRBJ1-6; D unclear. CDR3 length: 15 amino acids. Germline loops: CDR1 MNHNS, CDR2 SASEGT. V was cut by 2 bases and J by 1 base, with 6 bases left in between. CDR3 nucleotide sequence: TGTGCCAGCAGTGAACGGGCGTCCTATAATTCACCCCTCCACTTT. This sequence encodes CASSERASYNSPLHF.